This is a list of T cell receptor beta chains from one sample in a study of blood T cell repertoires in COVID-19. Profiled with immunoSEQ multiplex PCR; TCRdb holds only in-frame clones, not every one. This repertoire shows more than 300,000 clones, around four fifths found once; its top ten account for 1.2%. The specimen sequenced was peripheral blood. Receptors were obtained from a woman between 45 and 60 years old with acute or convalescent COVID-19. The CDR3 runs from the conserved cysteine through the conserved F or W. A D gene is named only where the DNA matches it firmly. Some rows mark clone size as missing; the rest say once, few, many or name a class of expanded clone.

CDR3 length: 14
clone size: NA
J gene: TRBJ1-3
V gene: TRBV7-2
D gene: NA
CDR3 DNA: TGTGCCAGCAGCTTAGGACAGCACCAAAACACCATATATTTT
CDR3 protein: CASSLGQHQNTIYF

CDR3 length: 16
clone size: NA
J gene: TRBJ1-2
V gene: TRBV5-6
D gene: TRBD1
CDR3 DNA: TGTGCCAGCAGCTTGGCCAGGAACAGGGGGGCAGATGGCTACACCTTC
CDR3 protein: CASSLARNRGADGYTF

CDR3 length: 16
clone size: NA
J gene: TRBJ2-5
V gene: TRBV4-3
D gene: TRBD2
CDR3 DNA: TGCGCCAGCAGCCAAGATGGGACTAGCGGCCAAGAGACCCAGTACTTC
CDR3 protein: CASSQDGTSGQETQYF

CDR3 length: 17
clone size: NA
J gene: TRBJ1-3
V gene: TRBV2
D gene: TRBD1
CDR3 DNA: TGTGCCAGCAGCCCGGGACAGGGCTTACCCTCTGGAAACACCATATATTTT
CDR3 protein: CASSPGQGLPSGNTIYF

CDR3 length: 15
clone size: NA
J gene: TRBJ1-2
V gene: TRBV19
D gene: NA
CDR3 DNA: TGTGCCAGTAGTACCATCAAGACCACCCACGGGGGCTACACCTTC
CDR3 protein: CASSTIKTTHGGYTF

CDR3 length: 14
clone size: few
J gene: TRBJ2-7
V gene: TRBV30
D gene: TRBD1
CDR3 DNA: TGTGCCTGGAGTGTCGACAGGGGAGCCTACGAGCAGTACTTC
CDR3 protein: CAWSVDRGAYEQYF

CDR3 length: 18
clone size: NA
J gene: TRBJ2-6
V gene: TRBV6-1
D gene: NA
CDR3 DNA: TGTGCCAGCAGTGAAGCGCCCCTTTCAGTTCCTGGGGCCAACGTCCTGACTTTC
CDR3 protein: CASSEAPLSVPGANVLTF

CDR3 length: 16
clone size: once
J gene: TRBJ2-3
V gene: TRBV6-6
D gene: TRBD1
CDR3 DNA: TGTGCCAGCAGTCCCTCTCGGGGACAGGGAGGAGATACGCAGTATTTT
CDR3 protein: CASSPSRGQGGDTQYF

CDR3 length: 16
clone size: NA
J gene: TRBJ2-5
V gene: TRBV7-2
D gene: TRBD2
CDR3 DNA: TGTGCCAGCAGCCCAGGTAGCGGGAGGGCCGGAAAGACCCAGTACTTC
CDR3 protein: CASSPGSGRAGKTQYF

CDR3 length: 14
clone size: few
J gene: TRBJ1-1
V gene: TRBV10-2
D gene: TRBD1
CDR3 DNA: TGCGCCAGCAGTGAGGACAGGGTGAACACTGAAGCTTTCTTT
CDR3 protein: CASSEDRVNTEAFF

CDR3 length: 15
clone size: NA
J gene: TRBJ1-1
V gene: TRBV23-1
D gene: NA
CDR3 DNA: TGCGCCAGCAGTCAATCCTGCGGCTTGAACACTGAAGCTTTCTTT
CDR3 protein: CASSQSCGLNTEAFF

CDR3 length: 15
clone size: few
J gene: TRBJ1-3
V gene: TRBV10-3
D gene: NA
CDR3 DNA: TGTGCCATCAGCGAACCACAGGGTGGACGAAACACCATATATTTT
CDR3 protein: CAISEPQGGRNTIYF

CDR3 length: 14
clone size: NA
J gene: TRBJ2-7
V gene: TRBV5-1
D gene: TRBD1
CDR3 DNA: TGCGCCAGCAGCTTGGGGACAGGGTATTACGAGCAGTACTTC
CDR3 protein: CASSLGTGYYEQYF

CDR3 length: 15
clone size: NA
J gene: TRBJ2-1
V gene: TRBV5-4
D gene: NA
CDR3 DNA: TGTGCCAGCAGCTACCGGGGGAGGATTGGGAATGAGCAGTTCTTC
CDR3 protein: CASSYRGRIGNEQFF

CDR3 length: 12
clone size: NA
J gene: TRBJ1-2
V gene: TRBV20-1
D gene: NA
CDR3 DNA: TGCAGTGCTAGTTCGGCAGGATGGGGCTACACCTTC
CDR3 protein: CSASSAGWGYTF

CDR3 length: 13
clone size: NA
J gene: TRBJ1-5
V gene: TRBV6-4
D gene: TRBD1
CDR3 DNA: TGTGCCAGCAGTAGGGGACAGAATCAGCCCCAGCATTTT
CDR3 protein: CASSRGQNQPQHF

CDR3 length: 13
clone size: NA
J gene: TRBJ1-1
V gene: TRBV6-4
D gene: NA
CDR3 DNA: TGTGCCAGCAGGAGAACAGTGAACACTGAAGCTTTCTTT
CDR3 protein: CASRRTVNTEAFF

CDR3 length: 12
clone size: NA
J gene: TRBJ2-5
V gene: TRBV14
D gene: NA
CDR3 DNA: TGTGCCAGCAGCCAAGTCCGAGGGTCCCAGTACTTC
CDR3 protein: CASSQVRGSQYF

CDR3 length: 15
clone size: NA
J gene: TRBJ1-4
V gene: TRBV19
D gene: NA
CDR3 DNA: TGTGCCAGTAGTATTAAGGGGCTGGGCGGTGAAAAACTGTTTTTT
CDR3 protein: CASSIKGLGGEKLFF

CDR3 length: 14
clone size: NA
J gene: TRBJ1-6
V gene: TRBV2
D gene: NA
CDR3 DNA: TGTGCCAGCAGTGAAAACCGACAGAATTCACCCCTCCACTTT
CDR3 protein: CASSENRQNSPLHF

CDR3 length: 14
clone size: NA
J gene: TRBJ2-3
V gene: TRBV10-1
D gene: NA
CDR3 DNA: TGCGCCAGCAGTTCAGGGGTTAGCACAGATACGCAGTATTTT
CDR3 protein: CASSSGVSTDTQYF

CDR3 length: 17
clone size: NA
J gene: TRBJ1-6
V gene: TRBV7-2
D gene: NA
CDR3 DNA: TGTGCCAGCAGCTATAGGCCCCAGGGCAGTGATAATTCACCCCTCCACTTT
CDR3 protein: CASSYRPQGSDNSPLHF

CDR3 length: 14
clone size: NA
J gene: TRBJ1-5
V gene: TRBV14
D gene: NA
CDR3 DNA: TGTGCCAGCAGCCAATCCTGGGCCAACCAGCCCCAGCATTTT
CDR3 protein: CASSQSWANQPQHF

CDR3 length: 13
clone size: many
J gene: TRBJ2-7
V gene: TRBV30
D gene: NA
CDR3 DNA: TGTGCCTGGAGCTTTAGACCGAGGGAAGAGCAGTACTTC
CDR3 protein: CAWSFRPREEQYF

CDR3 length: 14
clone size: NA
J gene: TRBJ2-3
V gene: TRBV24-1
D gene: TRBD2
CDR3 DNA: TGTGCCACTAATAGCGGGGGGGCACCAGATACGCAGTATTTT
CDR3 protein: CATNSGGAPDTQYF

CDR3 length: 17
clone size: NA
J gene: TRBJ2-1
V gene: TRBV19
D gene: NA
CDR3 DNA: TGTGCCAGTAGTCCGGTTCCTAGCGACGCGGATTACAATGAGCAGTTCTTC
CDR3 protein: CASSPVPSDADYNEQFF

CDR3 length: 14
clone size: NA
J gene: TRBJ1-1
V gene: TRBV4-3
D gene: NA
CDR3 DNA: TGCGCCAGCAGCCAAGTCTCAGGGGTACTTGAAGCTTTCTTT
CDR3 protein: CASSQVSGVLEAFF

CDR3 length: 14
clone size: NA
J gene: TRBJ1-2
V gene: TRBV7-2
D gene: NA
CDR3 DNA: TGTGCCAGCAGCCTCGGAGGGGGGGCTGGAGGCTACACCTTC
CDR3 protein: CASSLGGGAGGYTF

CDR3 length: 15
clone size: few
J gene: TRBJ2-2
V gene: TRBV6-6
D gene: TRBD2
CDR3 DNA: TGTGCCACCCTTCGAGGGGAGGGGAACACCGGGGAGCTGTTTTTT
CDR3 protein: CATLRGEGNTGELFF

CDR3 length: 18
clone size: NA
J gene: TRBJ2-6
V gene: TRBV4-1
D gene: NA
CDR3 DNA: TGCGCCAGCAGCCAAGAAGGACAGACAGTTTCTGGGGCCAACGTCCTGACTTTC
CDR3 protein: CASSQEGQTVSGANVLTF

CDR3 length: 18
clone size: few
J gene: TRBJ2-1
V gene: TRBV30
D gene: TRBD1
CDR3 DNA: TGTGCCTGGAGTGACAAACAGGGGGCTGCGGGGGTGGAGAATGAGCAGTTCTTC
CDR3 protein: CAWSDKQGAAGVENEQFF

CDR3 length: 13
clone size: NA
J gene: TRBJ1-4
V gene: TRBV7-9
D gene: NA
CDR3 DNA: TGTGCCAGCAGCTTAACAGATAATGAAAAACTGTTTTTT
CDR3 protein: CASSLTDNEKLFF